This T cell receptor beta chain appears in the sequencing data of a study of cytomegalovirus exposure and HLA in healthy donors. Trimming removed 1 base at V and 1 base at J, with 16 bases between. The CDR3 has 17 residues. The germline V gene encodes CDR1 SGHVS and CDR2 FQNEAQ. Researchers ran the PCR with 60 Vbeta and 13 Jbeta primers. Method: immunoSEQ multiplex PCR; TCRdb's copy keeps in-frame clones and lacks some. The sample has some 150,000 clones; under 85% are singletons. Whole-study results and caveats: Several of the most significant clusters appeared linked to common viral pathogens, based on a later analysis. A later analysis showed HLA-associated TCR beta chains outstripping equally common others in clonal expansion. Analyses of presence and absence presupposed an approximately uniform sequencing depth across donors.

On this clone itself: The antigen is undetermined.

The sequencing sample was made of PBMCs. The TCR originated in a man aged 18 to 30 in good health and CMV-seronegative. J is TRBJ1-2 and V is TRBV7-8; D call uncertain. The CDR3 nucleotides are TGTGCCAGCAGCTTAGTTGGTCTTCAGGCGATTAACTATGGCTACACCTTC. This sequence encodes CASSLVGLQAINYGYTF.